One sample yielded the 27 T cell receptor beta chains listed below, sequenced in a study of identical twins. TCRdb passed the 5' RACE reads through MiXCR, listing each CDR3 protein once. The table lists 1.5 million to 2 million distinct CDR3 sequences, about 30% of them singletons. Sequenced material: cord blood. The receptors were sampled from a newborn girl in good health.

The sample holds a few counts of this clonotype. The CDR3 spells CATSDLKSSVRTDTQYF. The DNA for the CDR3 is TGTGCCACCAGTGATTTGAAGTCTAGCGTACGCACAGATACGCAGTATTTT. The rearrangement joins TRBV24-1 to TRBJ2-3, with D perhaps matching TRBD2 (6 bases). Trimming shortened V by 0 bases and J by 1 base, and 13 bases separated the two germline ends. Per the germline V gene, CDR1 is KGHDR and CDR2 is SFDVKD. The CDR3 runs to 17 residues.

This clonotype has only a few counts. The chain carries TRBV4-2 and TRBJ2-5; 8 bases are a match to TRBD1. Germline V gene lookup returns CDR1 LGHNA and CDR2 YNFKEQ. The V and J ends lost 3 bases and 6 bases, in that order; junction bases with no gene match: 6. This CDR3 has 14 residues. This CDR3 reads CASSHLDRGQTQYF. In DNA form, the CDR3 reads TGTGCCAGCAGCCACCTAGACAGGGGCCAGACCCAGTACTTC.

The V call is TRBV3-1, the J call TRBJ2-5; D uncertain. This CDR3 comprises 14 residues. In germline, CDR1 is LGHDT, CDR2 YNNKEL (reference sequence). V lost 3 bases and J 11 bases, leaving 19 bases between the germline ends. CDR3 DNA: TGTGCCAGCAGCCAGTTACTACCGTACAATGAGCAGTACTTC. Translating gives CASSQLLPYNEQYF.

The chain carries TRBV5-1 and TRBJ2-4; D remains unclear. V was cut by 0 bases and J by 6 bases, with 10 bases left in between. Germline-derived CDR1 and CDR2 are SGHRS and YFSETQ. The CDR3 contains 14 residues. The CDR3 DNA sequence: TGCGCCAGCAGCTTGGAAGTCGTGGGAAACATTCAGTACTTC. It codes for CASSLEVVGNIQYF. Filled out from reference TRBV5-1 and TRBJ2-4, the complete variable domain reads KAGVTQTPRYLIKTRGQQVTLSCSPISGHRSVSWYQQTPGQGLQFLFEYFSETQRNKGNFPGRFSGRQFSNSRSEMNVSTLELGDSALYLCASSLEVVGNIQYFGAGTRLSVL.

This sequence joins TRBV12-3 or TRBV12-4 and TRBJ1-2; 7 bases fit TRBD1. The CDR3 sequence is 15 residues long. After removal of 4 bases from V and 2 bases from J, the junction contained 7 bases not matched to a gene. CDR3 in DNA: TGTGCCAGCAGTTCACCCGGGACAGTGAACTATGGCTACACCTTC. It is translated as CASSSPGTVNYGYTF.

A word on this clonotype: Since a much larger clone is just one base distant, this may be a read error. The V and J genes are TRBV12-3 or TRBV12-4 and TRBJ2-7; D unclear. The CDR3 length is 13 residues. This chain's CDR3 is CASSLNGLYEQSF. The CDR3 DNA reads TGTGCCAGCAGTTTAAATGGCCTCTACGAGCAGTCCTTC.

This clonotype was observed a few times. The chain employs TRBV12-3 or TRBV12-4 and TRBJ2-3, with 9 bases identical to TRBD2. CDR3 length: 14 residues. With 7 bases clipped from V and 8 bases from J, the junction kept 10 bases outside the gene matches. The CDR3 protein is CASIGRLAGSTQYF. As DNA, the CDR3 is TGTGCCAGCATAGGTAGGCTAGCGGGGAGTACGCAGTATTTT.

The J gene is TRBJ1-3, the V gene TRBV7-6; 9 nucleotides match TRBD1. Germline V gene data show CDR1 as SGHVS and CDR2 as FNYEAQ. The CDR3 consists of 16 residues. V was clipped by 5 bases and J by 5 bases; unmatched bases: 10. CDR3 bases: TGTGCCAGCAGCCTCTATTCGGGACAGGGACGAAACACCATATATTTT. It encodes CASSLYSGQGRNTIYF.

The chain recombines TRBV3-1 with TRBJ1-2, with unresolved D. V lost 4 bases, J lost 5 bases, and 17 bases lay in between. The CDR3 length is 15 residues. From germline, CDR1 is LGHDT and CDR2 YNNKEL (reference sequence). The CDR3 DNA reads as TGTGCCAGCAGCCGCATGACAAGCAACTTTTATGGCTACACCTTC. Translation: CASSRMTSNFYGYTF.

This clonotype was observed at least ten times. The chain has TRBV10-3 and TRBJ2-5; TRBD2 matches 11 bases. The ends lost 9 bases at V and 4 bases at J; junction bases unmatched: 1. The length of the CDR3 is 12 residues. CDR1 is ENHRY and CDR2 is SYGVKD in the germline V gene. CDR3 in amino acids: CAIGLAGETQYF. In nucleotides, the CDR3 is TGTGCCATTGGACTAGCGGGAGAGACCCAGTACTTC.

The V and J genes are TRBV20-1 and TRBJ2-1; D unresolved. There are 14 residues in the CDR3. In germline, CDR1 is DFQATT, CDR2 SNEGSKA (reference sequence). V was shortened by 4 bases and J by 6 bases, with 16 bases between the two germline ends. As DNA, the CDR3 is TGCAGTGCTATTTTCCCTGAACACCCCAATGAGCAGTTCTTC. Its translation is CSAIFPEHPNEQFF.

This clonotype has a count of ten or more. J is TRBJ1-2 and V is TRBV20-1; TRBD1 aligns across 9 bases. Germline V gene sequence: CDR1 DFQATT, CDR2 SNEGSKA (reference sequence). This CDR3 comprises 17 residues. V lost 3 bases to trimming and J lost 5 bases; unmatched junction nucleotides: 16. CDR3 coding DNA: TGCAGTGCTAGGACATCCCCGGGAACAGGGGGCTTTTATGGCTACACCTTC. Translated: CSARTSPGTGGFYGYTF.

This clonotype was seen a few times. V gene TRBV5-1 combines with J gene TRBJ2-2, with 9 nucleotides matching TRBD2. The germline V gene has CDR1 SGHRS and CDR2 YFSETQ. The CDR3 spans 17 residues. Germline trimming cut 3 bases from V and 1 base from J; bases unmatched to any gene: 7. This CDR3 reads CASSSLAGVLNTGELFF. The CDR3 DNA reads TGCGCCAGCAGCTCATTAGCGGGGGTCCTGAACACCGGGGAGCTGTTTTTT.

This clonotype was counted many times. The chain has TRBV9 and TRBJ2-1; 8 bases fit TRBD2. CDR1 SGDLS and CDR2 YYNGEE come from the germline V gene. The CDR3 has 15 amino acids. The V and J ends lost 4 bases and 5 bases, in that order; junction bases with no gene match: 8. CDR3 region: CASSPSGGLNNEQFF. The DNA for the CDR3 is TGTGCCAGCAGCCCAAGCGGGGGCTTGAACAATGAGCAGTTCTTC.

The chain couples TRBV7-9 to TRBJ2-1; D is unclear. The J call is in doubt because the DNA end fits TRBJ2-7 better. The CDR3 is made up of 17 amino acids. Germline lookup yields CDR1 SEHNR and CDR2 FQNEAQ (reference sequence). The CDR3 DNA reads TGTGCCAGCAGCATAGGGAAGCGTCTGGGCTCCTACAATGAGCAGTACTTC. Amino acids: CASSIGKRLGSYNEQYF.

This clonotype was counted a few times. This sequence joins TRBV5-5 and TRBJ2-3, with 7 bases matching TRBD2. V lost 4 bases, J lost 3 bases, and 11 bases stayed unmatched. The CDR3 contains 16 residues. Germline CDR1 SGHKS, CDR2 YYEKEE (reference sequence). CDR3 loop: CASSLRGPRGTDTQYF. The CDR3 nucleotides are TGTGCCAGCAGCCTCCGGGGCCCGCGGGGGACAGATACGCAGTATTTT. Variable domain in full (rest from reference TRBV5-5 and TRBJ2-3): DAGVTQSPTHLIKTRGQQVTLRCSPISGHKSVSWYQQVLGQGPQFIFQYYEKEERGRGNFPDRFSARQFPNYSSELNVNALLLGDSALYLCASSLRGPRGTDTQYFGPGTRLTVL.

The rearrangement uses TRBV3-1 and TRBJ2-1; 10 bases map to TRBD2. Germline V gene sequence: CDR1 LGHDT, CDR2 YNNKEL (reference sequence). The V gene end was trimmed by 1 base and the J gene end by 5 bases; junction bases not matched to a gene: 8. The CDR3 length is 17 residues. The CDR3 sequence: CASSQVKRGGPNNEQFF. Here the CDR3 DNA reads TGTGCCAGCAGCCAAGTTAAGCGGGGGGGCCCCAACAATGAGCAGTTCTTC.

J is TRBJ1-2 and V is TRBV20-1; 7 bases are a match to TRBD1. This CDR3 region has 12 residues. CDR1 is DFQATT and CDR2 is SNEGSKA in the germline V gene (reference sequence). V dropped 5 bases and J dropped 2; count of bases not matched to a gene: 2. CDR3 protein: CSAWGQNYGYTF. CDR3 coding DNA: TGCAGTGCTTGGGGACAGAACTATGGCTACACCTTC.

V usage is TRBV11-2 and J usage is TRBJ2-7, with 8 bases identical to TRBD2. Judging by the DNA end, TRBJ2-5 fits better; the J call may be wrong. The CDR3 covers 15 residues. Per germline, CDR1 SGHAT and CDR2 FQNNGV. The CDR3 bases are TGTGCCAGCAGCTTAGCCGGACTAGCTATGGAGACCCAGTACTTC. This translates into CASSLAGLAMETQYF.

This clonotype was counted between two and nine times. The chain is built from TRBV7-8 and TRBJ2-3; 15 bases agree with TRBD2. The CDR3 sequence is 19 residues long. The trim removed 3 bases at V and 2 bases at J, leaving 9 bases unmatched. Germline CDR1 is SGHVS and CDR2 is FQNEAQ. The CDR3, as DNA: TGTGCCAGCAGCTTGACGGCGGGACTAGCGGGAGGCCCCACAGATACGCAGTATTTT. Its translation: CASSLTAGLAGGPTDTQYF.

In nucleotides, the CDR3 is TGTGCCAGCAGCCCCGCGACAGGGAGAAGTTCCTACGAGCAGTACTTC. It translates to CASSPATGRSSYEQYF. The rearrangement joins TRBV12-3 or TRBV12-4 to TRBJ2-7, with TRBD1 matching 7 bases. This CDR3 has 16 residues. Germline trimming cut 6 bases from V and 1 base from J; bases unmatched to any gene: 12.

This clonotype has only a few counts. The chain carries TRBV15 and TRBJ1-5, with D maybe TRBD1 (5 bases). The V gene lost 0 bases and the J gene lost 6 bases, with 12 bases spanning the gap. The germline gives CDR1 LNHNV, CDR2 YYDKDF (reference sequence). This CDR3 is 15 amino acids long. CDR3 coding DNA: TGTGCCACCAGCAGAGATGTGGGGGTAATTCAGCCCCAGCATTTT. Translated: CATSRDVGVIQPQHF.

The J gene is TRBJ2-4, the V gene TRBV11-2; no firm D call. CDR3 size: 11 residues. Germline CDR1 reads SGHAT; CDR2 reads FQNNGV. V lost 1 base and J lost 10, with 5 bases in between. CDR3: CASSLVGIQYF. The DNA for the CDR3 is TGTGCCAGCAGCTTAGTCGGAATTCAGTACTTC.

This clonotype was found many times. The genes are TRBV12-3 or TRBV12-4 and TRBJ1-2; no reliable D call. Trimming removed 6 bases at V and 4 bases at J, with 6 bases between. CDR3 length: 11 amino acids. The CDR3 nucleotides read TGTGCCAGCAGGAGGGCCTATGGCTACACCTTC. Its protein is CASRRAYGYTF.

The chain joins TRBV5-6 to TRBJ1-1, with a possible D match to TRBD1 (6 bases). Trimming left V 4 bases short and J 0 bases short, with 13 bases between. The germline V gene has CDR1 SGHDT and CDR2 YYEEEE. This CDR3 is built from 15 residues. The CDR3 loop reads CASSRWTVMNTEAFF. The CDR3 nucleotides read TGTGCCAGCAGCCGATGGACAGTCATGAACACTGAAGCTTTCTTT. Combining the CDR3 with reference TRBV5-6 and TRBJ1-1 gives the whole variable domain DAGVTQSPTHLIKTRGQQVTLRCSPKSGHDTVSWYQQALGQGPQFIFQYYEEEERQRGNFPDRFSGHQFPNYSSELNVNALLLGDSALYLCASSRWTVMNTEAFFGQGTRLTVV.

This clonotype was found a few times. This chain uses TRBV25-1 with TRBJ2-3; D not resolved. CDR1 is MGHDK, CDR2 SYGVNS, per germline. The CDR3 has 14 residues. V lost 1 base, J lost 1 base, and 6 bases lay in between. In nucleotides, the CDR3 is TGTGCCAGCAGTGAATTTGCGGGCACAGATACGCAGTATTTT. Encoded protein: CASSEFAGTDTQYF.

A few counts support this clonotype. This sequence joins TRBV7-9 and TRBJ2-5; 11 positions match TRBD2. Germline V lookup: CDR1 SEHNR, CDR2 FQNEAQ (reference sequence). CDR3 length: 15 amino acids. Unmatched junction bases numbered 11, after V lost 3 bases and J lost 11 bases. CDR3 amino acids: CASSFSGLADNEQYF. CDR3 DNA sequence: TGTGCCAGCAGCTTTTCGGGACTAGCGGACAATGAGCAGTACTTC.